This T cell receptor (beta chain) was observed in a study of blood T cell repertoires in COVID-19. Overall study context: In each case, the material was cDNA or gDNA derived from T cells, B-cell-depleted T cells, or PBMCs.

This CDR3 comprises 15 residues. V shed 4 bases and J shed 0 bases, with 12 bases lying between them. Per germline, CDR1 SEHNR and CDR2 FQNEAQ (reference sequence). In the study's own analysis: How many nucleated cells were present was estimated from reference gene primer amplification. Produced via immunoSEQ multiplex PCR; TCRdb's table is partial and in-frame only. D and trimming come from the DNA, and the V and J calls and clone size come from that table. The sample records some 300,000 clones, 86% being singletons. The Seattle site enrolled patients during active infection and followed them longitudinally.

V is TRBV7-9 and J is TRBJ1-2; D not certain. The clonotype was recovered from a woman in her seventies with COVID-19, enrolled during active disease. Sequenced sample: peripheral blood. The CDR3 DNA is TGTGCCAGCAGCTCCTTCGGCGGAACTAACTATGGCTACACCTTC. It translates to CASSSFGGTNYGYTF.